This paragraph covers one T cell receptor beta chain sequence. This CDR3 spans 14 amino acids. V lost 3 bases to trimming and J lost 5 bases, with 13 bases between them. Germline V gives CDR1 MGHDK, CDR2 SYGVNS. The sample belongs to a study of blood T cell repertoires in COVID-19. In the study overall: T cells, B-cell-depleted T cells, or PBMCs supplied cDNA or gDNA.

As originally analysed: Reference gene primer amplification yielded estimated nucleated cell counts. Profiling relied on immunoSEQ multiplex PCR, and the TCRdb table lists in-frame clones only, not all of them. For V, J and clone size, that table is used; D and trimming come from the DNA. The sample lists about 81,000 clones, approximately 86% occurring once. The sample consisted of peripheral blood. This clonotype was obtained from an elderly woman with acute or convalescent COVID-19. The chain links TRBV25-1 to TRBJ1-1; the D gene is possibly TRBD1 (6 bases). CDR3 DNA: TGTGCCAGCAGTGACACCGGGACAACGACTGAAGCTTTCTTT. Protein product: CASSDTGTTTEAFF.